Listed below are T cell receptor beta chains from one sample, sequenced in a study of blood T cells in healthy people across ages. TCRdb ran MiXCR on the 5' RACE reads and lists one entry per CDR3 protein. The table has about 560,000 distinct CDR3 sequences, around a quarter seen once; the top ten hold approximately 3.5%. These data were also reused for a study on T cells of mothers and their children.

Specimen: blood. The receptor set was obtained from a boy aged 2 to 9 in good health. CDR3s include the opening cysteine and the closing phenylalanine or tryptophan. Each record gives: V gene, J gene, CDR3 protein.

>TRBV27|TRBJ1-1
CASSSRQGRGTEAFF
>TRBV6-2/TRBV6-3|TRBJ2-4
CASKRTGDKNIQYF
>TRBV14|TRBJ1-2
CASSQVRGDGYTF
>TRBV20-1|TRBJ2-7
CSARVVSGRPGEQYF
>TRBV12-5|TRBJ1-4
CASGLANVGTMGEKLFF
>TRBV7-8|TRBJ2-7
CASSPLGPPPLEQYF
>TRBV19|TRBJ2-1
CASSIKDSPYNEQFF
>TRBV7-2|TRBJ2-3
CASSTLGGLYTDTQYF
>TRBV5-1|TRBJ2-5
CASSLGTSSETQYF
>TRBV29-1|TRBJ2-6
CSVEEYGANVLTF
>TRBV9|TRBJ2-1
CASSVAQPQNEQFF
>TRBV27|TRBJ2-1
CASSSNPQGNNEQFF
>TRBV29-1|TRBJ2-2
CSVEGFPETGVSGELFF
>TRBV2|TRBJ2-5
CASSGVRGRGETQYF
>TRBV20-1|TRBJ2-3
CSARTLLPARASTDTQYF
>TRBV6-5|TRBJ1-1
CASSYSRGGDAFF
>TRBV6-2/TRBV6-3|TRBJ1-5
CASSTWNQPQHF
>TRBV27|TRBJ2-7
CASSFLGLNEQYF
>TRBV7-9|TRBJ2-1
CASSEAGPLNEQFF
>TRBV6-5|TRBJ1-2
CASNDGSNYGYTF
>TRBV10-2|TRBJ1-1
CASRENTEAFF
>TRBV7-9|TRBJ2-7
CASSLAQGARYEQYF